Below are 24 T cell receptor beta chains sequenced from a single sample in a study of beta chain features in type 1 diabetes. The whole isolated RNA underwent reverse transcription, so sequencing captured expressed TCRB transcripts. Here immunoSEQ multiplex PCR was the method, and the copy in TCRdb shows in-frame clones only, minus some. The sample shows 600,000 to 650,000 clones, around 16% of them seen only once. Material: naive CD4+ T cells from blood. The receptors stem from a man aged 18-30 years in good health.

This chain joins TRBV18 and TRBJ1-2, with unresolved D. V shed 1 base and J shed 8 bases, with 8 bases lying between them. This CDR3 has 12 residues. Germline-derived CDR1 and CDR2 are KGHSH and LQKENI. The CDR3 nucleotides are TGTGCCAGCTCACCACGCGAGGACGGCTACACCTTC. Translating it yields CASSPREDGYTF.

V is TRBV30 and J is TRBJ1-1; unclear D gene. Deletions cut 0 bases from V and 0 bases from J, with 8 bases between. Germline assignment: CDR1 GTSNPN and CDR2 SVGIG (reference sequence). The length of the CDR3 is 14 residues. In DNA form, the CDR3 reads TGTGCCTGGAGTGTTGCAGTTTTGAACACTGAAGCTTTCTTT. This translates into CAWSVAVLNTEAFF.

This clone was counted a few times. The genes are TRBV6-6 and TRBJ1-1; possibly TRBD1 for D (5 bases). Trimming removed 5 bases from V and 1 base from J, with 11 bases in between. The germline V gene encodes CDR1 MNHNY and CDR2 SVGAGI (reference sequence). This CDR3 region has 14 residues. This chain's CDR3 is CASSKVDRNTEAFF. The CDR3 DNA is TGTGCCAGCAGTAAAGTCGACAGGAACACTGAAGCTTTCTTT.

This clone showed up many times. The V call is TRBV7-9, the J call TRBJ2-1; possibly TRBD2 for D (6 bases). There are 15 residues in the CDR3. V lost 1 base and J lost 7, with 14 bases in between. Germline values: CDR1 SEHNR, CDR2 FQNEAQ (reference sequence). The CDR3 spells CASSLGGGKGNEQFF. The CDR3 DNA reads TGTGCCAGCAGCTTAGGCGGAGGGAAGGGGAATGAGCAGTTCTTC.

This clone has just a few counts. The CDR3 reads CASRWGQANTGELFF. In nucleotides, the CDR3 is TGTGCCAGCAGATGGGGACAGGCGAACACCGGGGAGCTGTTTTTT. The V call is TRBV25-1, the J call TRBJ2-2, with 8 bases matching TRBD1. CDR3 length: 15 amino acids. CDR1 and CDR2 from the germline V gene are MGHDK and SYGVNS. V lost 6 bases and J lost 0; bases outside the gene matches: 3.

This clone came up a few times. The chain recombines TRBV7-2 with TRBJ1-1, with no clear D. From germline, CDR1 is SGHTA and CDR2 FQGNSA. The length of the CDR3 is 14 residues. The V end was cut by 5 bases, the J end by 5 bases, with 15 bases between. This CDR3 is CASSGGVQATEAFF. The CDR3 DNA sequence: TGTGCCAGCAGCGGAGGAGTGCAAGCGACTGAAGCTTTCTTT.

This clone was seen more than once but under ten times. This sample also contains other DNA sequences that code for the same CDR3. The V and J genes are TRBV28 and TRBJ2-6; a weak D match, TRBD2 (5 bases). Germline-derived CDR1 and CDR2 are MDHEN and SYDVKM. This CDR3 is built from 15 residues. Deletions cut 2 bases from V and 0 bases from J, with 5 bases between. The CDR3 DNA reads as TGTGCCAGCAGTTTAGGAGGCTCTGGGGCCAACGTCCTGACTTTC. Translated, it gives CASSLGGSGANVLTF.

The chain carries TRBV4-3 and TRBJ2-5, with 8 bases lining up with TRBD1. The CDR3 runs to 16 residues. Germline V gene sequence: CDR1 LGHNA, CDR2 YSLEER. The V segment lost 0 bases and the J segment 5 bases; nucleotides outside the gene matches: 8. The CDR3 spells CASSQEKQGARETQYF. CDR3 bases: TGCGCCAGCAGCCAAGAAAAGCAGGGGGCGAGGGAGACCCAGTACTTC.

This chain links TRBV7-9 with TRBJ2-3; D gene uncertain. This CDR3 is 14 amino acids long. V was cut by 3 bases and J by 3 bases, with 10 bases left in between. Germline V gene lookup returns CDR1 SEHNR and CDR2 FQNEAQ (reference sequence). CDR3 DNA sequence: TGTGCCAGCAGCTTCCACGTTCGGACAGATACGCAGTATTTT. Translating it yields CASSFHVRTDTQYF.

The chain links TRBV12-5 to TRBJ2-7, with 8 positions matching TRBD1. Germline assignment: CDR1 LGHNT and CDR2 FRNRAP. This CDR3 is 13 amino acids long. V was clipped by 5 bases and J by 5 bases; unmatched bases: 5. The DNA of the CDR3 is TGTGCTAGTGGTACCGACAGGGGTCACGAGCAGTACTTC. It codes for CASGTDRGHEQYF.

The V gene is TRBV4-3, the J gene TRBJ1-2; 7 positions match TRBD1. The CDR3 length is 18 residues. In germline, CDR1 is LGHNA, CDR2 YSLEER. Trimming removed 2 bases from V and 1 base from J; junction bases left unmatched: 13. DNA for the CDR3: TGCGCCAGCAGCCAATCGATCGCCCGACAGGGTCGTAACTATGGCTACACCTTC. The encoded protein is CASSQSIARQGRNYGYTF.

The table lists this clone with a few counts. V usage is TRBV14 and J usage is TRBJ2-1; weak D call: TRBD1 (5 bases). Trimming cost V 1 base and J 9 bases, with 16 bases left between them. Germline assignment: CDR1 SGHDN and CDR2 FVKESK. The CDR3 spans 15 residues. The CDR3 loop is CASSQVNPRVGEQFF. The CDR3 DNA sequence: TGTGCCAGCAGCCAAGTTAACCCCAGGGTTGGTGAGCAGTTCTTC.

This clone has only a few counts. The CDR3 sequence is CSAAGTSATSTDTQYF. Here the CDR3 DNA reads TGCAGCGCAGCCGGGACTAGCGCCACTAGCACAGATACGCAGTATTTT. V usage is TRBV29-1 and J usage is TRBJ2-3; 10 bases are a match to TRBD2. With V trimmed by 7 bases and J by 0 bases, 10 bases remained unmatched. CDR1 is SQVTM, CDR2 ANQGSEA, per germline. The CDR3 spans 16 residues.

The V and J genes are TRBV27 and TRBJ1-2; D uncertain. The CDR3 is made up of 14 amino acids. Germline V gene lookup returns CDR1 MNHEY and CDR2 SMNVEV (reference sequence). V lost 2 bases to trimming and J lost 4 bases, with 11 bases between them. Here the CDR3 reads CASSLREGGYGYTF. The CDR3 DNA sequence: TGTGCCAGCAGTTTAAGGGAGGGCGGCTATGGCTACACCTTC.

This clone showed up just a few times. The chain combines TRBV7-9 with TRBJ1-2; D unclear. Trimming stripped 3 bases from V and 9 bases from J, with 14 bases between. The CDR3 loop spans 13 amino acids. Germline V gene lookup returns CDR1 SEHNR and CDR2 FQNEAQ (reference sequence). The CDR3 sequence: CASSFGLASSYTF. The CDR3 DNA follows: TGTGCCAGCAGCTTTGGCCTTGCATCCAGCTACACCTTC. The whole variable domain, filled in from reference TRBV7-9 and TRBJ1-2, reads DTGVSQNPRHKITKRGQNVTFRCDPISEHNRLYWYRQTLGQGPEFLTYFQNEAQLEKSRLLSDRFSAERPKGSFSTLEIQRTEQGDSAMYLCASSFGLASSYTFGSGTRLTVV.

The chain carries TRBV2 and TRBJ2-7; D not certain. In germline, CDR1 is SNHLY, CDR2 FYNNEI. The CDR3 is made up of 11 amino acids. V was pared by 2 bases and J by 6 bases, with 5 bases between. This CDR3 is CASSEIIEQYF. DNA of the CDR3: TGTGCCAGCAGTGAAATCATCGAGCAGTACTTC.

V is TRBV7-2 and J is TRBJ1-6; D is undetermined. Germline assignment: CDR1 SGHTA and CDR2 FQGNSA. The CDR3 sequence is 17 residues long. V lost 2 bases to trimming and J lost 0 bases, with 11 bases between them. CDR3 nucleotides: TGTGCCAGCAGCTTAACCGGCACCAGCTCCTATAATTCACCCCTCCACTTT. The encoded protein is CASSLTGTSSYNSPLHF.

The rearrangement joins TRBV7-2 to TRBJ2-7; tentatively, D is TRBD1 (7 bases). The germline gives CDR1 SGHTA, CDR2 FQGNSA. V lost 2 bases to trimming and J lost 0 bases, with 17 bases between them. The CDR3 loop spans 17 amino acids. The CDR3 region is CASSLLAGQPYSYEQYF. DNA of the CDR3: TGTGCCAGCAGCTTACTCGCGGGACAGCCTTACTCCTACGAGCAGTACTTC.

This clone has only a few counts. V gene TRBV28 combines with J gene TRBJ2-1, with no clear D. The CDR3 extends over 10 amino acids. CDR1 is MDHEN, CDR2 SYDVKM, per germline. V lost 5 bases, J lost 12 bases, and 8 bases lay in between. Written as DNA, the CDR3 is TGTGCCAGCAGTAGAGCCGCGCAGTTCTTC. Its translation: CASSRAAQFF.

A single count supports this clone. At one boundary the junction diverges from the germline segment, which might be a read error. The chain recombines TRBV7-2 with TRBJ1-2; TRBD1 agrees at 7 bases. The CDR3 runs to 15 residues. Germline CDR1 SGHTA, CDR2 FQGNSA. Here the CDR3 reads CASSQGQVSNYGYTF. The CDR3 bases are TGCGCCAGCAGCCAAGGACAGGTCTCAAACTATGGCTACACCTTC.

In this sample, this clone turned up a few times. V is TRBV27 and J is TRBJ2-7; 13 bases align to TRBD2. V shed 6 bases and J 7 bases; nucleotides not matched to a gene: 9. Germline assignment: CDR1 MNHEY and CDR2 SMNVEV (reference sequence). The CDR3 is made up of 15 amino acids. The CDR3 loop reads CASRTRTSGRNEQYF. CDR3 nucleotides: TGTGCCAGCAGAACCAGGACTAGCGGGAGAAATGAGCAGTACTTC.

V and J are TRBV29-1 and TRBJ2-7; 10 nucleotides match TRBD1. Germline-derived CDR1 and CDR2 are SQVTM and ANQGSEA. The CDR3 sequence is 12 residues long. Germline trimming cut 7 bases from V and 3 bases from J; bases unmatched to any gene: 3. The DNA of the CDR3 is TGCAGCGGCCGGACAGGGGGCTACGAGCAGTACTTC. Translated: CSGRTGGYEQYF.

This clone has only a few counts. The chain couples TRBV5-1 to TRBJ1-6; 7 bases align to TRBD1. In germline, CDR1 is SGHRS, CDR2 YFSETQ. V was clipped by 4 bases and J by 7 bases; unmatched bases: 8. The CDR3 sequence is 15 residues long. CDR3 sequence: CASSGDSPVNSPLHF. CDR3 nucleotides: TGCGCCAGCAGCGGGGACAGCCCGGTAAATTCACCCCTCCACTTT.

This clone appeared once. The chain uses TRBV9 and TRBJ2-2; 12 bases align to TRBD2. The junction had 9 bases not matched to a gene; V was cut back by 2 bases and J by 4 bases. CDR3 length: 18 amino acids. Germline CDR1 and CDR2: SGDLS and YYNGEE. The CDR3 loop is CASSVSLTSGRRTGELFF. DNA of the CDR3: TGTGCCAGCAGCGTGTCCCTTACTAGCGGGAGGCGCACCGGGGAGCTGTTTTTT.